This TCR beta chain was sequenced during a study of cytomegalovirus exposure and HLA in healthy donors. Study-wide results and caveats: Another analysis was done later, and it associated approximately 18,000 TCR beta sequences with HLA alleles at 0.05 false discovery rate.

With respect to this clone: Its antigen is unknown.

Despite likely unrecorded immune exposures, the donors were nominally healthy at the time of sampling. Losses at the gene ends were 6 bases for V and 6 bases for J; bases not matched to a gene: 14. Germline V gives CDR1 MNHNY, CDR2 SVGAGI (reference sequence). The CDR3 length is 16 residues. Researchers ran the PCR with 60 Vbeta and 13 Jbeta primers. Produced via immunoSEQ multiplex PCR; TCRdb's table is partial and in-frame only. The table shows approximately 100,000 clones, with about 80% occurring only once. The sample was PBMCs. This receptor was identified in a woman in her thirties or forties in good health and CMV-seronegative. The rearrangement uses TRBV6-6 and TRBJ1-5; 7 nucleotides line up with TRBD1. CDR3 region: CASRPTGVRLGQPQHF. DNA of the CDR3: TGTGCCAGCAGGCCAACAGGGGTTAGGTTGGGTCAGCCCCAGCATTTT.